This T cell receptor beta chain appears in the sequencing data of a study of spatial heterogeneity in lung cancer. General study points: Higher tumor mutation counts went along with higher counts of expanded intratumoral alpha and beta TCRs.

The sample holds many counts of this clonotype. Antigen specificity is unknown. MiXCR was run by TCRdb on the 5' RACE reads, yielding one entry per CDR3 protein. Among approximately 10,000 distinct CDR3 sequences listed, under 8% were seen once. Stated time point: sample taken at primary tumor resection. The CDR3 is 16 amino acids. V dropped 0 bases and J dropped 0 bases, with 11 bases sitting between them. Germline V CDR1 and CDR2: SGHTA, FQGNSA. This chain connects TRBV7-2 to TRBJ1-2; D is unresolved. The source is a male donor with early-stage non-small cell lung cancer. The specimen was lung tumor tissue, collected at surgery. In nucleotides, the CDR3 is TGTGCCAGCAGCTTAGCTGGAACGCAAGCTAACTATGGCTACACCTTC. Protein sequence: CASSLAGTQANYGYTF.